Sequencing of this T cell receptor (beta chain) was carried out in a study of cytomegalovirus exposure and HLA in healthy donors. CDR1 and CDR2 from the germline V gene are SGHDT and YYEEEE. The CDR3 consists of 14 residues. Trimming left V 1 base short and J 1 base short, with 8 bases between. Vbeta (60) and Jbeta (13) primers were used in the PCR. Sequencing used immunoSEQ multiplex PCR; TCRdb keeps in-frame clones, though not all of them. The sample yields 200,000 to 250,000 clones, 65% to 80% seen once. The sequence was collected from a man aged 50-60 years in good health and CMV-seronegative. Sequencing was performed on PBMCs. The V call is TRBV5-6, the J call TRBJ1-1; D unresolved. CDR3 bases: TGTGCCAGCAGCTTGTTACAGAAGAACACTGAAGCTTTCTTT. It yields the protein CASSLLQKNTEAFF.